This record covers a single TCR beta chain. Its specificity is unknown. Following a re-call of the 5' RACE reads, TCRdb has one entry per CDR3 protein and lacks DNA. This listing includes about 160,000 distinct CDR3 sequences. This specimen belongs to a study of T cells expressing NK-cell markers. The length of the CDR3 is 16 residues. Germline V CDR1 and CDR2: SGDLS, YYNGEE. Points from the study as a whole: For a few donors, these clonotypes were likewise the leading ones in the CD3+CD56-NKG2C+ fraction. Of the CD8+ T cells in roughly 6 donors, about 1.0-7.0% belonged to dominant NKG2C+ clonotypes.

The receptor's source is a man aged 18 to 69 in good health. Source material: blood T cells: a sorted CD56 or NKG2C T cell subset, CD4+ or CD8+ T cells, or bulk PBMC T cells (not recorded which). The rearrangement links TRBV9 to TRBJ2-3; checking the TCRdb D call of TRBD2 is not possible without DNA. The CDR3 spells CASSAFSGLGTDTQYF.